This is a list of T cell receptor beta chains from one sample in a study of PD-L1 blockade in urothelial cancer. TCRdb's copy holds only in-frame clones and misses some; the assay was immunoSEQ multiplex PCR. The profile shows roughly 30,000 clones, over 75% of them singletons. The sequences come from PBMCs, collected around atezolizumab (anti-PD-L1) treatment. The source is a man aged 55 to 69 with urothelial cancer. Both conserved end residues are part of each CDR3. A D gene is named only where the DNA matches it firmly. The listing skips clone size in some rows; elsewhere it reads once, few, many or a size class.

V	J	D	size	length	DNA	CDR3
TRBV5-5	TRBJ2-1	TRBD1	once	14	TGTGCCAGCGTCCGGGACAGGGGGTTCAATGAGCAGTTCTTC	CASVRDRGFNEQFF
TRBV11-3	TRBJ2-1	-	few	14	TGTGCCAGCAGCCCCCTCGGCCGGGAGAATGAGCAGTTCTTC	CASSPLGRENEQFF
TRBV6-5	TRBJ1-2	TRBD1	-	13	TGTGCCAGCAGTAAAACAGGGGGCAGAGGCTACACCTTC	CASSKTGGRGYTF
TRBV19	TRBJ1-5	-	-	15	TGTGCCAGTAGCCCCGGGACTACTCCCAATCAGCCCCAGCATTTT	CASSPGTTPNQPQHF
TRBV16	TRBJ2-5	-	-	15	TGTGCCAGCAGTCCCGGTGGAGAGACTAGAGAGACCCAGTACTTC	CASSPGGETRETQYF
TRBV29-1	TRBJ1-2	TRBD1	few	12	TGCAGCATCTCGGACAGGGTCCATGGCTACACCTTC	CSISDRVHGYTF
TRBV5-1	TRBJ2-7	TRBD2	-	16	TGCGCCAGCAGCTTGGTGTCTAGCGGGAGCTATAACGAGCAGTACTTC	CASSLVSSGSYNEQYF
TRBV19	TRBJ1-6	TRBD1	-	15	TGTGCCAGTAGTATAGAACGAGACAGGGGTTCACCCCTCCACTTT	CASSIERDRGSPLHF
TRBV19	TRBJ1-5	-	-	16	TGTGCCAGTAGTACTGGGGCGGGACTCCATAATCAGCCCCAGCATTTT	CASSTGAGLHNQPQHF
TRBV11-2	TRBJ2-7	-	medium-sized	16	TGTGCCAGCAGCTTAGGCGACAGTCAGGTCTTCGGCAGCGAGTACTTC	CASSLGDSQVFGSEYF
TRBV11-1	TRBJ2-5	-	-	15	TGTGCCAGCAGCTTAAGTACCGGAGATAGGGGGACCCAGTACTTC	CASSLSTGDRGTQYF
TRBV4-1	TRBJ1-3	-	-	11	TGCGCCAGCGCGGGTGGAAACACCATATATTTT	CASAGGNTIYF
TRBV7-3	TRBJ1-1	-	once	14	TGTGCCAGCAGCTTAACAGGGGTTCGAACTGAAGCTTTCTTT	CASSLTGVRTEAFF
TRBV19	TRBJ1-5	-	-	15	TGTGCCAGTAGTAGGGCCGACAGCTACAATCAGCCCCAGCATTTT	CASSRADSYNQPQHF
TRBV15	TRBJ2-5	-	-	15	TGTGCCACCAGCAGAGATACCGGGGTGAGGGAGACCCAGTACTTC	CATSRDTGVRETQYF
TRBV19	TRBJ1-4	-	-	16	TGTGCCAGTAGTACCACTAGCTCAGGACTTAATGAAAAACTGTTTTTT	CASSTTSSGLNEKLFF
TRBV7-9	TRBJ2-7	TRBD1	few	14	TGTGCCAGCAGCATGACAGGGGTTAATTACGAGCAGTACTTC	CASSMTGVNYEQYF
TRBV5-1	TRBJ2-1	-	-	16	TGCGCCAGCAGCTTTTTGACAGGCCTCGCGGACAATGAGCAGTTCTTC	CASSFLTGLADNEQFF
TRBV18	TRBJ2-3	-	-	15	TGTGCCAGCTCACCATTACAGAATGAAAGAGATACGCAGTATTTT	CASSPLQNERDTQYF
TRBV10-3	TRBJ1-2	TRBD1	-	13	TGTGCCATCAGAAATGCAGGGGGTCATGGCTACACCTTC	CAIRNAGGHGYTF
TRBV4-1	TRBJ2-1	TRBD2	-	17	TGCGCCAGCAGCCGCTCCTGGGGGGGGACGGCGTACAATGAGCAGTTCTTC	CASSRSWGGTAYNEQFF
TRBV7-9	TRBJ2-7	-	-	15	TGTGCCAGCAGCGGGGAGGACACCGGCTCCTACGAGCAGTACTTC	CASSGEDTGSYEQYF
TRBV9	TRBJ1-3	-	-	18	TGTGCCAGCAGCGTCTTTGGTTTGGAGGACCGCATTGGAAACACCATATATTTT	CASSVFGLEDRIGNTIYF
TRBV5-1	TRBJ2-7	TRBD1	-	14	TGCGCCAGCAGAGGACAGGGGGCCTCCTACGAGCAGTACTTC	CASRGQGASYEQYF
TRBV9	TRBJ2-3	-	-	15	TGTGCCAGCAGCGTAGCTCACCGGTGGACAGATACGCAGTATTTT	CASSVAHRWTDTQYF
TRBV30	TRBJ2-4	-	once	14	TGTGCCTGGAGTCCGGGACTAGCCAAAAACATTCAGTACTTC	CAWSPGLAKNIQYF
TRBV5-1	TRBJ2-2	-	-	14	TGCGCCAGCAGCTTGGAGGCGGGGACCGGGGAGCTGTTTTTT	CASSLEAGTGELFF
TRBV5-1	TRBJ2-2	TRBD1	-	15	TGCGCCAGCAGCTCCCTGACAGGGGACTCCGGGGAGCTGTTTTTT	CASSSLTGDSGELFF
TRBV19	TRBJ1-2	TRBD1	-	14	TGTGCCAGTAGTATCGGGGACAGGGGCTATGGCTACACCTTC	CASSIGDRGYGYTF
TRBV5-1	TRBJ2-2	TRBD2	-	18	TGCGCCAGCAGCTCTGGGACTACCCCGAGACTGAACACCGGGGAGCTGTTTTTT	CASSSGTTPRLNTGELFF
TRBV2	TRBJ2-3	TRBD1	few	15	TGTGCCAGCAGTAGGGACAGGGGGCTTACAGATACGCAGTATTTT	CASSRDRGLTDTQYF
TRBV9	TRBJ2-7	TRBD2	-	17	TGTGCCAGCAGCCTCGACCCCCGGACTAGCGGAGCCTACGAGCAGTACTTC	CASSLDPRTSGAYEQYF
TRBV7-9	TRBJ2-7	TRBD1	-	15	TGTGCCAGCAGCCAAATCAGGGGGCAAGCGGAAGAGCAGTACTTC	CASSQIRGQAEEQYF
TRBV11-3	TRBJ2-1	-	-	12	TGTGCCAGCAGCATGACACTGTATGAGCAGTTCTTC	CASSMTLYEQFF
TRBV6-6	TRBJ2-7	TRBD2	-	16	TGTGCCAGCAGTTATTCACTAGCGGGTGTTCCGAACGAGCAGTACTTC	CASSYSLAGVPNEQYF
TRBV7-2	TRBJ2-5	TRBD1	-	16	TGTGCCAGCAGTCCGCCAACAGGGGCCGCCCAAGGAACCCAGTACTTC	CASSPPTGAAQGTQYF
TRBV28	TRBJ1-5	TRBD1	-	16	TGTGCCAGCAGAGCTATGGCAGGGGGCCACGGTCAGCCCCAGCATTTT	CASRAMAGGHGQPQHF
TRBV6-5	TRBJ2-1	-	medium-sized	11	TGTGCCAGTAACGGAGGGGCTGAGCAGTTCTTC	CASNGGAEQFF
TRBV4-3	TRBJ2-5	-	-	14	TGCGCCAGCAGCCAAGATCGGGCGAGCGGGACCCAGTACTTC	CASSQDRASGTQYF
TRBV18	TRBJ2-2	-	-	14	TGTGCCAGCTCACAAGTGCGAGACACCGGGGAGCTGTTTTTT	CASSQVRDTGELFF
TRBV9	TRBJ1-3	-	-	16	TGTGCCAGCAGCGCCCCGGGACTGAGCTCTGGAAACACCATATATTTT	CASSAPGLSSGNTIYF
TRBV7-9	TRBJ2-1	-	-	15	TGTGCCAGCAGCTCCTCCAGATACTCCTACAATGAGCAGTTCTTC	CASSSSRYSYNEQFF
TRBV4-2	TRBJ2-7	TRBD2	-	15	TGTGCCAGCAGCCGCGGGGGACCCCAAGGGTACGAGCAGTACTTC	CASSRGGPQGYEQYF
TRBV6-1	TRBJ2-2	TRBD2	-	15	TGTGCCACCTACCGGACTAGCGGACACACCGGGGAGCTGTTTTTT	CATYRTSGHTGELFF
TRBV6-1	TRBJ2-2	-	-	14	TGTGCCAGCAGGACTGGGACTTCAAACGGGGAGCTGTTTTTT	CASRTGTSNGELFF
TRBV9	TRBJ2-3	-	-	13	TGTGCCAGCAGCGTACAGGGTACAGATACGCAGTATTTT	CASSVQGTDTQYF
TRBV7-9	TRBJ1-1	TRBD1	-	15	TGTGCCAGCAGCTCAAATACAGGGGGAATGACTGAAGCTTTCTTT	CASSSNTGGMTEAFF
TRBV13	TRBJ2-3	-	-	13	TGTGCCAGCCGGGACTCGGGCGCAGATACGCAGTATTTT	CASRDSGADTQYF